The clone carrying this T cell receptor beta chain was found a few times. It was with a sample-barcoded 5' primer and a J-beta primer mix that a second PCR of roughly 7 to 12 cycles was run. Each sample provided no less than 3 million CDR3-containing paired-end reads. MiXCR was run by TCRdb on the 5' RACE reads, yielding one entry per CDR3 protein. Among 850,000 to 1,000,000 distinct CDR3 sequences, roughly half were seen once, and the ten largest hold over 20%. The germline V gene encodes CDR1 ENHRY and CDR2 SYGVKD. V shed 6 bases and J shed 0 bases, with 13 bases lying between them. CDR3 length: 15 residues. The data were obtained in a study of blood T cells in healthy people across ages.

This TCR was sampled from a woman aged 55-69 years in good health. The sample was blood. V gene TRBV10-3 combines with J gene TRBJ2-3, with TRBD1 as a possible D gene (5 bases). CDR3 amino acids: CAIRDSGASTDTQYF. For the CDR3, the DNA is TGTGCCATCAGGGATAGTGGGGCCAGCACAGATACGCAGTATTTT.